This is a list of T cell receptor beta chains from one sample in a study of neurological immune-mediated disorders. A single record per CDR3 protein comes from TCRdb applying MiXCR to the 5' RACE reads. The repertoire holds 55,000 to 65,000 distinct CDR3 sequences, with 10% to 15% as singletons. Sequenced material: PBMCs. These receptors all come from a woman between 55 and 75 years old with HTLV-1-associated myelopathy (HAM/TSP). Each CDR3 is given with its conserved first and last residue. A D gene is named only where the DNA matches it firmly. Rows may omit the clone size; those that give it use once, few, many or a size class.

J: TRBJ1-3; V: TRBV5-1; size: many; D: TRBD1; CDR3: CASSVGQGSGNTIYF; DNA: TGCGCCAGCAGCGTCGGACAGGGGTCAGGAAACACCATATATTTT
J: TRBJ2-7; V: TRBV5-5; size: many; D: NA; CDR3: CASSPRVFDYEQYF; DNA: TGTGCCAGCAGCCCTAGGGTTTTTGACTACGAGCAGTACTTC
J: TRBJ2-7; V: TRBV5-1; size: many; D: NA; CDR3: CASSTPSTSGTTQYF; DNA: TGCGCCAGCAGCACCCCGTCGACCAGCGGGACAACGCAGTACTTC
J: TRBJ2-1; V: TRBV12-5; size: many; D: NA; CDR3: CASGSSGSSDEQFF; DNA: TGTGCTAGTGGTTCGTCAGGGTCGTCGGATGAGCAGTTCTTC
J: TRBJ2-1; V: TRBV13; size: NA; D: TRBD2; CDR3: CASTQDLAANNEQFF; DNA: TGTGCCAGCACCCAAGATCTAGCGGCAAACAATGAGCAGTTCTTC
J: TRBJ2-6; V: TRBV6-1; size: NA; D: TRBD1; CDR3: CASSRGGYYSGANVLTF; DNA: TGTGCCAGCAGTCGAGGGGGCTATTACTCTGGGGCCAACGTCCTGACTTTC
J: TRBJ2-2; V: TRBV7-2; size: many; D: NA; CDR3: CASRTDGGTGELFF; DNA: TGTGCCAGCAGAACAGATGGGGGCACCGGGGAGCTGTTTTTT
J: TRBJ2-2; V: TRBV12-3/TRBV12-4; size: many; D: NA; CDR3: CASSPGTLRPGELFF; DNA: TGTGCCAGCAGTCCGGGGACTCTTCGCCCCGGGGAGCTGTTTTTT
J: TRBJ2-2; V: TRBV3-1; size: NA; D: TRBD2; CDR3: CASSSGTNTGELFF; DNA: TGTGCCAGCTCTAGCGGTACGAACACCGGGGAGCTGTTTTTT
J: TRBJ1-1; V: TRBV6-1; size: many; D: NA; CDR3: CASSEAGQGAFEAFF; DNA: TGTGCCAGCAGTGAAGCAGGCCAGGGCGCCTTTGAAGCTTTCTTT
J: TRBJ2-1; V: TRBV7-2; size: many; D: NA; CDR3: CASSLDTTNEQFF; DNA: TGTGCCAGCAGCTTGGACACAACCAATGAGCAGTTCTTC
J: TRBJ2-5; V: TRBV7-2; size: many; D: TRBD2; CDR3: CASSFSGLARGETQYF; DNA: TGTGCCAGCAGCTTCTCCGGACTAGCGAGGGGGGAGACCCAGTACTTC
J: TRBJ2-3; V: TRBV10-3; size: NA; D: TRBD2; CDR3: CAIKLAGDTHTQSF; DNA: TGTGCCATCAAACTAGCGGGAGATACACATACGCAGTCTTTT
J: TRBJ2-7; V: TRBV12-3/TRBV12-4; size: once; D: NA; CDR3: CASSPPDKTYEQYF; DNA: TGTGCCAGCAGTCCCCCGGACAAAACCTACGAGCAGTACTTC
J: TRBJ2-7; V: TRBV12-3/TRBV12-4; size: NA; D: TRBD2; CDR3: CATLTSENYEQYF; DNA: TGTGCCACTCTTACTAGCGAAAACTACGAGCAGTACTTC
J: TRBJ2-3; V: TRBV12-3/TRBV12-4; size: many; D: NA; CDR3: CASSPGGNILVYTDTQYF; DNA: TGTGCCAGCAGTCCTGGGGGAAATATACTTGTCTACACAGATACGCAGTATTTT
J: TRBJ1-2; V: TRBV20-1; size: many; D: NA; CDR3: CSASETGDPNYGYTF; DNA: TGCAGTGCTTCTGAAACAGGAGATCCGAACTATGGCTACACCTTC
J: TRBJ1-1; V: TRBV29-1; size: many; D: NA; CDR3: CSVEEGTNTEAFF; DNA: TGCAGCGTTGAAGAGGGAACCAACACTGAAGCTTTCTTT
J: TRBJ2-5; V: TRBV29-1; size: many; D: NA; CDR3: CSVEVPQGRETQYF; DNA: TGCAGCGTTGAAGTCCCACAGGGTCGAGAGACCCAGTACTTC
J: TRBJ1-4; V: TRBV20-1; size: many; D: NA; CDR3: CSPVELEGEKLFF; DNA: TGCAGTCCCGTGGAGCTAGAGGGAGAAAAACTGTTTTTT
J: TRBJ2-2; V: TRBV3-1; size: NA; D: TRBD2; CDR3: CASSPPLAGVDTWELFF; DNA: TGTGCCAGCAGCCCTCCGTTAGCGGGAGTGGACACCTGGGAGCTGTTTTTT
J: TRBJ1-1; V: TRBV19; size: few; D: NA; CDR3: CASGPDKVDTEAFF; DNA: TGTGCCAGTGGCCCAGACAAGGTGGACACTGAAGCTTTCTTT
J: TRBJ2-5; V: TRBV5-1; size: NA; D: NA; CDR3: CASRSAETQYF; DNA: TGCGCCAGCAGGTCCGCGGAGACCCAGTACTTC
J: TRBJ2-2; V: TRBV4-1; size: NA; D: NA; CDR3: CASIQDGIGSTGELFF; DNA: TGCGCCAGCATCCAAGATGGTATCGGGAGCACCGGGGAGCTGTTTTTT
J: TRBJ1-4; V: TRBV18; size: few; D: NA; CDR3: CASSPGRGKEKLFF; DNA: TGTGCCAGCTCACCAGGGAGGGGCAAGGAAAAACTGTTTTTT
J: TRBJ2-1; V: TRBV27; size: few; D: NA; CDR3: CASSLSPGNEQFF; DNA: TGTGCCAGCAGTTTATCTCCGGGCAATGAGCAGTTCTTC
J: TRBJ2-1; V: TRBV10-3; size: many; D: TRBD2; CDR3: CAISDAGGDNEQFF; DNA: TGTGCCATCAGTGACGCGGGAGGGGATAATGAGCAGTTCTTC
J: TRBJ2-7; V: TRBV5-1; size: many; D: NA; CDR3: CASSLSMGSYEQYF; DNA: TGCGCCAGCAGCCTCAGTATGGGGTCCTACGAGCAGTACTTC
J: TRBJ2-3; V: TRBV29-1; size: many; D: NA; CDR3: CSVVLGVDTQYF; DNA: TGCAGCGTTGTCCTAGGGGTGGATACGCAGTATTTT
J: TRBJ1-5; V: TRBV7-9; size: many; D: NA; CDR3: CASSSTRTLAQPQHF; DNA: TGTGCCAGCAGCTCAACAAGGACCCTGGCGCAGCCCCAGCATTTT
J: TRBJ2-7; V: TRBV27; size: many; D: TRBD2; CDR3: CASSPGLATREQYF; DNA: TGTGCCAGCAGCCCGGGACTAGCGACCCGGGAGCAGTACTTC
J: TRBJ1-2; V: TRBV29-1; size: NA; D: NA; CDR3: CSARKTGRESYGYTF; DNA: TGCAGCGCCCGGAAAACAGGGAGAGAAAGCTATGGCTACACCTTC
J: TRBJ1-1; V: TRBV5-1; size: large; D: NA; CDR3: CASSSRTANTEAFF; DNA: TGCGCCAGCAGCTCTCGGACAGCGAACACTGAAGCTTTCTTT
J: TRBJ2-7; V: TRBV5-6; size: many; D: NA; CDR3: CASSEGTYEQYF; DNA: TGTGCCAGCAGCGAGGGAACCTACGAGCAGTACTTC
J: TRBJ2-7; V: TRBV29-1; size: many; D: NA; CDR3: CSVGFGNEQYF; DNA: TGCAGCGTTGGGTTCGGGAACGAGCAGTACTTC
J: TRBJ2-3; V: TRBV5-6; size: many; D: NA; CDR3: CASSFPGETADTQYF; DNA: TGTGCCAGCAGCTTCCCGGGAGAGACTGCAGATACGCAGTATTTT
J: TRBJ1-6; V: TRBV4-1; size: many; D: TRBD1; CDR3: CASSSPPGQGTKNSPLHF; DNA: TGCGCCAGCAGTTCCCCACCGGGACAGGGGACGAAAAATTCACCCCTCCACTTT
J: TRBJ1-4; V: TRBV5-1; size: medium-sized; D: NA; CDR3: CASSRGATNEKLFF; DNA: TGCGCCAGCAGCCGGGGTGCAACTAATGAAAAACTGTTTTTT
J: TRBJ2-7; V: TRBV5-1; size: NA; D: NA; CDR3: CASSLDVGPYEQYF; DNA: TGCGCCAGCAGCTTGGACGTTGGCCCCTACGAGCAGTACTTC
J: TRBJ2-2; V: TRBV10-1; size: many; D: NA; CDR3: CASSAAIGTNTGELFF; DNA: TGCGCCAGCAGTGCCGCGATTGGTACGAACACCGGGGAGCTGTTTTTT
J: TRBJ2-3; V: TRBV6-5; size: many; D: TRBD2; CDR3: CASSPGLAYGDTQYF; DNA: TGTGCCAGCAGCCCCGGACTAGCGTATGGGGATACGCAGTATTTT
J: TRBJ2-1; V: TRBV5-6; size: many; D: TRBD2; CDR3: CASSFRTSGVYNEQFF; DNA: TGTGCCAGCAGCTTTCGGACTAGCGGTGTCTACAATGAGCAGTTCTTC
J: TRBJ2-6; V: TRBV5-1; size: many; D: NA; CDR3: CASSLVPGSSSGANVLTF; DNA: TGCGCCAGCAGCTTGGTTCCAGGATCCTCCTCTGGGGCCAACGTCCTGACTTTC
J: TRBJ1-1; V: TRBV28; size: many; D: NA; CDR3: CASSLSTKGTEAFF; DNA: TGTGCCAGCAGTTTATCCACCAAAGGGACTGAAGCTTTCTTT
J: TRBJ2-2; V: TRBV10-3; size: many; D: NA; CDR3: CATHNTGELFF; DNA: TGTGCCACCCATAACACCGGGGAGCTGTTTTTT
J: TRBJ2-3; V: TRBV20-1; size: many; D: TRBD1; CDR3: CSAIGTGVREGREDTQYF; DNA: TGCAGTGCTATCGGGACAGGGGTACGGGAGGGCCGGGAAGATACGCAGTATTTT
J: TRBJ1-1; V: TRBV2; size: many; D: TRBD1; CDR3: CASSARQGVGAEAFF; DNA: TGTGCCAGCAGTGCTCGACAGGGGGTGGGGGCTGAAGCTTTCTTT
J: TRBJ1-5; V: TRBV20-1; size: many; D: NA; CDR3: CSAREDRRYSNQPQHF; DNA: TGCAGTGCTAGAGAAGATCGCAGATATAGCAATCAGCCCCAGCATTTT
J: TRBJ1-5; V: TRBV5-1; size: NA; D: NA; CDR3: CASSVHGRSNQPQLF; DNA: TGCGCCAGCAGCGTACATGGACGTAGCAATCAGCCCCAGCTTTTT
J: TRBJ1-5; V: TRBV6-2/TRBV6-3; size: many; D: NA; CDR3: CASSYSGGSQPQHF; DNA: TGTGCCAGCAGTTACTCGGGAGGGTCTCAGCCCCAGCATTTT
J: TRBJ1-2; V: TRBV7-9; size: many; D: TRBD1; CDR3: CASSFRDRDVFGGYTF; DNA: TGTGCCAGCAGCTTCCGGGACAGGGACGTATTTGGTGGCTACACCTTC
J: TRBJ2-7; V: TRBV5-1; size: many; D: NA; CDR3: CASSSTSRDPLAYEQYF; DNA: TGCGCCAGCAGCTCGACATCGCGGGACCCATTAGCCTACGAGCAGTACTTC
J: TRBJ1-1; V: TRBV27; size: many; D: NA; CDR3: CASSVDSNTEAFF; DNA: TGTGCCAGCAGTGTCGACAGTAACACTGAAGCTTTCTTT
J: TRBJ2-2; V: TRBV21-1; size: many; D: NA; CDR3: CASSKWGWPPNTGELFF; DNA: TGTGCCAGCAGCAAATGGGGCTGGCCACCCAACACCGGGGAGCTGTTTTTT